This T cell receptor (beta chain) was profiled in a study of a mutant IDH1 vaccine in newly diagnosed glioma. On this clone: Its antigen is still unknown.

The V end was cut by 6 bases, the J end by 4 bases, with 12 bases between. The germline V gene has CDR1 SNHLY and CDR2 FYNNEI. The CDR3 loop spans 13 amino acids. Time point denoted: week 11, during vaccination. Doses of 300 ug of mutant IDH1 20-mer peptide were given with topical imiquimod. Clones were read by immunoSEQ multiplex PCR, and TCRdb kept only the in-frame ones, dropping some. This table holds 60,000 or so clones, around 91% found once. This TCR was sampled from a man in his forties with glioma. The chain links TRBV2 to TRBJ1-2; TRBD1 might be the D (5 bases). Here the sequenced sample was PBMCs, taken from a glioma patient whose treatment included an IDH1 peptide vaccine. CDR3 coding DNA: TGTGCCAGCAGGGGGCCTTCTGGCTATGGCTACACCTTC. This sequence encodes CASRGPSGYGYTF.